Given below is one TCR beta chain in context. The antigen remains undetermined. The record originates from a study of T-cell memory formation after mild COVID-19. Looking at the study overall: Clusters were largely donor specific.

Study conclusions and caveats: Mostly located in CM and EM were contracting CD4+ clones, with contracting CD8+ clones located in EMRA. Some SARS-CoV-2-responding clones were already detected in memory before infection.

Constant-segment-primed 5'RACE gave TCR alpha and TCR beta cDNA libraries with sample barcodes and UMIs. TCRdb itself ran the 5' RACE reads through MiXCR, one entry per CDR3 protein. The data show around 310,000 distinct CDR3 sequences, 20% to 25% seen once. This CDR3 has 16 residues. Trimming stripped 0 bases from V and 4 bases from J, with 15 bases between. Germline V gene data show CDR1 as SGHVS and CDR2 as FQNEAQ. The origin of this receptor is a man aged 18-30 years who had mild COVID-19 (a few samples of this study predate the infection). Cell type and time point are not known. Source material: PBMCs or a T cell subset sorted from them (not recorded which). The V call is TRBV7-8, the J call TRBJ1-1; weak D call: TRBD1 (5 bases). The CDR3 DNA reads TGTGCCAGCAGCTTAGCGCGGGGGGAAGCGGGCACTGAAGCTTTCTTT. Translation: CASSLARGEAGTEAFF.